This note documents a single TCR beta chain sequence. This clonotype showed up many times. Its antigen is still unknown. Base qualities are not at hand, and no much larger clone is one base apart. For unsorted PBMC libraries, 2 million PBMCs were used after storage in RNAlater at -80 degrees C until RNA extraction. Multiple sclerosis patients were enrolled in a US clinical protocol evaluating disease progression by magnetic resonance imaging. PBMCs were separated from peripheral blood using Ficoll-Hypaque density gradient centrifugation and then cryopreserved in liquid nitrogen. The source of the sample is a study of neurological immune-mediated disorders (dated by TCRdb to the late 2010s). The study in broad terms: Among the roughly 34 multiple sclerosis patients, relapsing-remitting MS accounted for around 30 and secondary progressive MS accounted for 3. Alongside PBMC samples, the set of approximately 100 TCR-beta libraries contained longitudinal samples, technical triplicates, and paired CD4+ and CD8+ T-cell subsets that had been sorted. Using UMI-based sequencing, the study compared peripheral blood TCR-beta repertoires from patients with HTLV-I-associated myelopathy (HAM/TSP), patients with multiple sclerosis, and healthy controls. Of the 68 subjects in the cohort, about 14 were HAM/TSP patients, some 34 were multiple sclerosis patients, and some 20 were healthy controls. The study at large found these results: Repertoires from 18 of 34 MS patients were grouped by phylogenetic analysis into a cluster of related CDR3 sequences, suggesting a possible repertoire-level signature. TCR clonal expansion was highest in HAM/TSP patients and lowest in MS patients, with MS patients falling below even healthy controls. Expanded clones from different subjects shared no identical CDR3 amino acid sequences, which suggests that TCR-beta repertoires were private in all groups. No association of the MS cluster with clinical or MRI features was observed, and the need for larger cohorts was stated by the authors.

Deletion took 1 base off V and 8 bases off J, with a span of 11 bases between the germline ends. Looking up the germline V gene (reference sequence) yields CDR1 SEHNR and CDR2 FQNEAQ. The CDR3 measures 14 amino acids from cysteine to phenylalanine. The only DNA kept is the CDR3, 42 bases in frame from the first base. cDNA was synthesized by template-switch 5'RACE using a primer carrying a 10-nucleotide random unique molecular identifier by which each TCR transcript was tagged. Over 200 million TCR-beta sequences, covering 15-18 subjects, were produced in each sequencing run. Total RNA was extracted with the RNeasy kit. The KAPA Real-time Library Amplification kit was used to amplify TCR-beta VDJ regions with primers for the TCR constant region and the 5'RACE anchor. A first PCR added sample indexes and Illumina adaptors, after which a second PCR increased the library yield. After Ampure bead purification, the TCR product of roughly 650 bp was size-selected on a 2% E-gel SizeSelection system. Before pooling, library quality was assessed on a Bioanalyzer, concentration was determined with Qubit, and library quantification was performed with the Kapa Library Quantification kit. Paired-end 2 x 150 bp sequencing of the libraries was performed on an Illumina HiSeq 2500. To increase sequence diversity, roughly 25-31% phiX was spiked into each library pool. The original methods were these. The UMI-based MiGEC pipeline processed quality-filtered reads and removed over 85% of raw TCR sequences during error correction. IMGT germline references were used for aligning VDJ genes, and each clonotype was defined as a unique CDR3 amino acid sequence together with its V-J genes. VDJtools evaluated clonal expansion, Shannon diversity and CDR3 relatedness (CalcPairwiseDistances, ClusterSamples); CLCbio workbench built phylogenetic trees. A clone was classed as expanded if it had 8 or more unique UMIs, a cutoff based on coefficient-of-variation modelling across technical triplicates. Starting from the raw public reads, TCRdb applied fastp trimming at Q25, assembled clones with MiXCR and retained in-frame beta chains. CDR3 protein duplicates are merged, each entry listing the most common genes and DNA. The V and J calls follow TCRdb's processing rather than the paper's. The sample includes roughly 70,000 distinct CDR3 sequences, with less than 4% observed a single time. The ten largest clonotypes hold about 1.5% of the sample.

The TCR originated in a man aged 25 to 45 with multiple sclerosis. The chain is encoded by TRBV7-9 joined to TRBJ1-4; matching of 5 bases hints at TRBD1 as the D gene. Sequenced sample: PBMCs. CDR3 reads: CASSLVFGTEKLFF. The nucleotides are TGTGCCAGCAGCTTAGTGTTCGGGACCGAAAAACTGTTTTTT.